This is a list of T cell receptor beta chains from one sample in a study of regulatory T cells in long-lasting Graves disease. MiXCR was run by TCRdb on the multiplex PCR reads, yielding one entry per CDR3 protein. The table lists 450,000 to 600,000 distinct CDR3 sequences, under 20% of them singletons. The same sample was also studied in work on T cells in Graves' hyperthyroidism and ophthalmopathy.

The sample was peripheral blood mononuclear cells (PBMCs), taken at new diagnosis, from a patient treated with antithyroid drugs. The receptors originated from a man between 35 and 55 years old with Graves disease. The CDR3 runs from the conserved cysteine through the conserved F or W. The D gene is left open where the match is weak. Clone size is given for some rows only: seen once, a few or many times, or a class if the clone is expanded.

TRBD1	TRBV5-1	NA	TRBJ2-7	TGCGCCAGCAGCAACCGGGACAGGAGAACCTACGAGCAGTACTTC	CASSNRDRRTYEQYF
NA	TRBV5-1	NA	TRBJ2-7	TGCACCAGCAGCTTGGAAGGGATCGGAAGCTACGAGCAGTACTTC	CTSSLEGIGSYEQYF
NA	TRBV20-1	many	TRBJ2-5	TGCAGTGCCGTACGGACAGCACAAGAGACCCAGTACTTC	CSAVRTAQETQYF
NA	TRBV24-1	NA	TRBJ1-5	TGTGCCACCAGTGAATCTTCGGGGCGTTTAGGCAATCAGCCCCAGCATTTT	CATSESSGRLGNQPQHF
NA	TRBV7-3	NA	TRBJ1-1	TGTGCCAGCAGCTCCCAACCTTCACAGGAGATGAACACTGAAGCTTTCTTT	CASSSQPSQEMNTEAFF
TRBD1	TRBV7-3	NA	TRBJ2-1	TGTGCCAGCAGCTTCGGGACAGGAGACTCTGAGCAGTTCTTC	CASSFGTGDSEQFF
NA	TRBV20-1	NA	TRBJ2-6	TGCAGTGCTATAAGGGAACAGGGGAGGACTGGGGCCAACGTCCTGACTTTC	CSAIREQGRTGANVLTF
NA	TRBV27	NA	TRBJ2-6	TGTGCCAGCAGCCTAGGATGGTCTGGGGCCAACGTCCTGACTTTC	CASSLGWSGANVLTF
NA	TRBV12-3/TRBV12-4	many	TRBJ1-1	TGTGCCAGCAGTTTCTGGACGGACGGGGGAGCTTTCTTT	CASSFWTDGGAFF
NA	TRBV28	NA	TRBJ2-7	TGTGCCAGCAGTCCGAGGGGCCTCTCCTACGAGCAGTACTTC	CASSPRGLSYEQYF
NA	TRBV24-1	few	TRBJ2-1	TGTGCCACCAGTGACCCGGACCGTCGGTTGGACAATGAGCAGTTCTTC	CATSDPDRRLDNEQFF
NA	TRBV28	NA	TRBJ2-6	TGTGCCAGCAGTTTATCGGGGGTGAGGAACCCTGGGGCCAACGTCCTGACTTTC	CASSLSGVRNPGANVLTF
TRBD2	TRBV28	many	TRBJ2-1	TGTGCCAGCAGTTTATCCAGCGGGAGGGCAGATGAGCAGTTCTTC	CASSLSSGRADEQFF
NA	TRBV12-3/TRBV12-4	NA	TRBJ2-1	TGTGCCAGCAGTTTAGGACGCGGGTACAGAGTGTTCTTC	CASSLGRGYRVFF
NA	TRBV24-1	few	TRBJ2-5	TGTGCCACCAGTGATGACGGGAGTGAGACCCAGTACTTC	CATSDDGSETQYF
NA	TRBV2	many	TRBJ1-1	TGTGCCAGCAGCGACAGACTTAACACTGAAGCTTTCTTT	CASSDRLNTEAFF
NA	TRBV29-1	many	TRBJ2-3	TGCAGCGTTGAAGTCGTGAGGGGCGTGAGAGATACGCAGTATTTT	CSVEVVRGVRDTQYF
NA	TRBV28	NA	TRBJ2-2	TGTGCCAGCAGTTCCCCGGGCACCGGGGAGCTGTTTTTT	CASSSPGTGELFF
TRBD1	TRBV12-3/TRBV12-4	many	TRBJ1-1	TGTGCCAGCAGTTTTGGAGGGGGCGTTGGGACTGAAGCTTTCTTT	CASSFGGGVGTEAFF
NA	TRBV30	many	TRBJ2-5	TGTGCCTGGAGCCCATCTCGAGAGACCCAGTACTTC	CAWSPSRETQYF
TRBD2	TRBV20-1	few	TRBJ2-1	TGCAGTGCAAAAGGGACTAGCGGGCTCAATGAGCAGTTCTTC	CSAKGTSGLNEQFF
TRBD1	TRBV12-3/TRBV12-4	many	TRBJ1-5	TGTGCCAGCAGTTACAACAGGGGTTTGTATCAGCCCCAGCATTTT	CASSYNRGLYQPQHF
TRBD1	TRBV9	many	TRBJ2-7	TGTGCCAGCAGTCCCCGGGACAGGGAATACGAGCAGTACTTC	CASSPRDREYEQYF
TRBD2	TRBV6-5	many	TRBJ2-3	TGTGCCAGCAGTTCCCTGAGGACTAGCGGGAGTTACGCAGATACGCAGTATTTT	CASSSLRTSGSYADTQYF
NA	TRBV19	few	TRBJ2-1	TGTGCCAGTAGTCAGTCCCGGGACAATGAGCAGTTCTTC	CASSQSRDNEQFF
NA	TRBV28	many	TRBJ2-5	TGTGCCAGCAGTTTCCGAGGTCTCAGGGAAGAGACCCAGTACTTC	CASSFRGLREETQYF
TRBD1	TRBV5-1	many	TRBJ2-7	TGCGCCAGCAGCTTGTGGGACAGGCCTCCAGGCGAGCAGTACTTC	CASSLWDRPPGEQYF
NA	TRBV11-2	many	TRBJ2-7	TGTGCCAGCAGCGTAACGGGACCCCCCTACGAGCAGTACTTC	CASSVTGPPYEQYF
NA	TRBV2	NA	TRBJ2-7	TGTGCCAGCAGGGGGACCTACCTCTCCTACGAGCAGTACTTC	CASRGTYLSYEQYF
NA	TRBV5-1	many	TRBJ2-3	TGCGCCAGCAGCGGCGGTATGAGGAGCACCCCGGCGGATACGCAGTATTTT	CASSGGMRSTPADTQYF
TRBD1	TRBV5-5	NA	TRBJ2-6	TGTGCCAGCAGCTGGACCGGGACAGAGGGCACTGGGGCCAACGTCCTGACTTTC	CASSWTGTEGTGANVLTF
TRBD1	TRBV27	NA	TRBJ2-7	TGTGCCAGCAGTTTCGGGACAGGGGGGAACGAGCAGTACTTC	CASSFGTGGNEQYF
NA	TRBV6-2/TRBV6-3	NA	TRBJ1-6	TGTGCCAGCAGTGGAGACAGCCGAAATTCACCCCTCCACTTT	CASSGDSRNSPLHF
NA	TRBV28	many	TRBJ2-1	TGTGCCAGCAGTTTAAAGGGCAGGGGGGGTTCTGGTGGAGATGAGCAGTTCTTC	CASSLKGRGGSGGDEQFF
TRBD2	TRBV24-1	NA	TRBJ2-4	TGTGCCACCAGTGACCAACGGACTAGGGGATTAGCCTTC	CATSDQRTRGLAF
NA	TRBV6-1	many	TRBJ2-2	TGTGCCAGCAGTCGCACAGGATACCCCGGGGAGCTGTTTTTT	CASSRTGYPGELFF
NA	TRBV12-3/TRBV12-4	few	TRBJ2-5	TGTGCCAGCGGAAGGACAGCCCAAGAGACCCAGTACTTC	CASGRTAQETQYF
TRBD2	TRBV18	many	TRBJ2-4	TGTGCCAGCTCCGACGGGAGGGCAAACATTCAGTACTTC	CASSDGRANIQYF
TRBD1	TRBV11-2	many	TRBJ1-6	TGTGCCAGCAGCTTAACGGGACAGGGGTATTCACCCCTCCACTTT	CASSLTGQGYSPLHF
NA	TRBV28	many	TRBJ2-5	TGTGCCAGCAGTTTCCGGGCAGGTCTGCAGGAGACCCAGTACTTC	CASSFRAGLQETQYF